The rows below give T cell receptor beta chains drawn from one sample of a study of cytomegalovirus exposure and HLA in healthy donors. Repertoires were generated with immunoSEQ multiplex PCR, while TCRdb's copy carries only in-frame clones and drops some. The data contain over 30,000 clones, over 60% of them singletons. What was sequenced was PBMCs. The receptors derive from a man between 40 and 49 years old in good health and CMV-seropositive. Each CDR3 is given with its conserved first and last residue. The order of the fields is V gene, J gene, CDR3 protein.

v_call: TRBV7-8; j_call: TRBJ2-1; cdr3_aa: CASSLRGPSSSYNEQFF
v_call: TRBV19; j_call: TRBJ1-6; cdr3_aa: CASSTQGANSPLHF
v_call: TRBV7-9; j_call: TRBJ1-6; cdr3_aa: CASSLPGGTVNNSPLHF
v_call: TRBV19; j_call: TRBJ2-5; cdr3_aa: CASSDKWWDREETQYF
v_call: TRBV7-9; j_call: TRBJ2-7; cdr3_aa: CASRREGVTYEQYF
v_call: TRBV18; j_call: TRBJ2-4; cdr3_aa: CASSQRTVAKNIQYF
v_call: TRBV9; j_call: TRBJ1-1; cdr3_aa: CASSVGGTGGTEAFF
v_call: TRBV2; j_call: TRBJ1-2; cdr3_aa: CASSPQGNGYTF
v_call: TRBV5-1; j_call: TRBJ2-3; cdr3_aa: CASTQTGGSDTQYF
v_call: TRBV12-5; j_call: TRBJ2-3; cdr3_aa: CASGLTGGPDTQYF
v_call: TRBV14; j_call: TRBJ2-3; cdr3_aa: CASSQRTGRITDTQYF
v_call: TRBV10-3; j_call: TRBJ2-1; cdr3_aa: CAAAESDLSYNEQFF
v_call: TRBV5-6; j_call: TRBJ2-5; cdr3_aa: CASSYRETQYF
v_call: TRBV10-3; j_call: TRBJ1-1; cdr3_aa: CAISGPSRSAEAFF
v_call: TRBV5-1; j_call: TRBJ1-2; cdr3_aa: CASSLELTNYGYTF
v_call: TRBV5-6; j_call: TRBJ1-3; cdr3_aa: CASSLLGGASGNTIYF
v_call: TRBV9; j_call: TRBJ1-6; cdr3_aa: CASSRRDSPLHF
v_call: TRBV18; j_call: TRBJ1-1; cdr3_aa: CASTLGRGGTEAFF
v_call: TRBV7-2; j_call: TRBJ1-6; cdr3_aa: CASSLGQGVYSPLHF
v_call: TRBV18; j_call: TRBJ2-5; cdr3_aa: CASSLATGGETQYF
v_call: TRBV19; j_call: TRBJ1-5; cdr3_aa: CASSMGDEPQHF
v_call: TRBV28; j_call: TRBJ1-3; cdr3_aa: CASSPPAGRGNTIYF
v_call: TRBV7-2; j_call: TRBJ2-5; cdr3_aa: CASSLRWTSGGQETQYF
v_call: TRBV29-1; j_call: TRBJ2-1; cdr3_aa: CSVGGGGALDEQFF
v_call: TRBV28; j_call: TRBJ2-2; cdr3_aa: CASSPGQRASGELFF
v_call: TRBV5-4; j_call: TRBJ1-1; cdr3_aa: CASSSSVVNGAFF
v_call: TRBV25-1; j_call: TRBJ2-5; cdr3_aa: CASSGSGVQETQYF
v_call: TRBV11-1; j_call: TRBJ2-2; cdr3_aa: CASIRRKDTGELFF
v_call: TRBV28; j_call: TRBJ2-7; cdr3_aa: CASSSTRSPPYEQYF
v_call: TRBV5-8; j_call: TRBJ2-5; cdr3_aa: CASSFQGGETQYF
v_call: TRBV7-2; j_call: TRBJ1-4; cdr3_aa: CASGGFDGVRQEKLFF
v_call: TRBV6-6; j_call: TRBJ1-6; cdr3_aa: CASRDRGGPLHF
v_call: TRBV5-1; j_call: TRBJ1-6; cdr3_aa: CASSKVPQGQGSYNSPLHF